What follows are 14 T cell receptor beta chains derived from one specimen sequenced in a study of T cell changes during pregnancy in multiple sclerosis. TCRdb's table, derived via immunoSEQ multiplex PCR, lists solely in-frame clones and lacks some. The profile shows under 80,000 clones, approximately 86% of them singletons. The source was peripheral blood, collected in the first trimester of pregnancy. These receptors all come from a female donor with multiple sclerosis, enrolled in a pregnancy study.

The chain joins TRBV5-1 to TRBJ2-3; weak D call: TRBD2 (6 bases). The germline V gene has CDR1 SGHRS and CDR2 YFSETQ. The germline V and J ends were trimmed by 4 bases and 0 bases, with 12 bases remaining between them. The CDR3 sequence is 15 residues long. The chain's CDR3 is CASSVADPSTDTQYF. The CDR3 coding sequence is TGCGCCAGCAGCGTAGCGGATCCTAGCACAGATACGCAGTATTTT.

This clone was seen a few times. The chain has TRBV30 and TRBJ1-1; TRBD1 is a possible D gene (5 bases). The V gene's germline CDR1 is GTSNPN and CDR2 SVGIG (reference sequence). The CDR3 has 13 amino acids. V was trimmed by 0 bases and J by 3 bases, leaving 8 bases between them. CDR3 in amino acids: CAWSVGQDTEAFF. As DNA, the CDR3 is TGTGCCTGGAGTGTGGGGCAGGACACTGAAGCTTTCTTT. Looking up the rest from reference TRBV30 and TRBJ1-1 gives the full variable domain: SQTIHQWPATLVQPVGSPLSLECTVEGTSNPNLYWYRQAAGRGLQLLFYSVGIGQISSEVPQNLSASRPQDRQFILSSKKLLLSDSGFYLCAWSVGQDTEAFFGQGTRLTVV.

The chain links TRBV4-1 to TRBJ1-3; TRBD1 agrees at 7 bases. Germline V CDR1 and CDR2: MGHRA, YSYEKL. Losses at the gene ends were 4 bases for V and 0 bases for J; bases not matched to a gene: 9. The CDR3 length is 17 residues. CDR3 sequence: CASSPYTGALSGNTIYF. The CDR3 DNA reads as TGCGCCAGCAGCCCATACACAGGGGCGCTCTCTGGAAACACCATATATTTT.

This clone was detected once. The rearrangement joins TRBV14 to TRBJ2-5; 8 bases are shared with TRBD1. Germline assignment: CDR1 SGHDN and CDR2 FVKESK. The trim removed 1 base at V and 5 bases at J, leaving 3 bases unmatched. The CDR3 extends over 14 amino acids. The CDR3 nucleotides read TGTGCCAGCAGCCAAGGGTACAGGGGGGAGACCCAGTACTTC. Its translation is CASSQGYRGETQYF.

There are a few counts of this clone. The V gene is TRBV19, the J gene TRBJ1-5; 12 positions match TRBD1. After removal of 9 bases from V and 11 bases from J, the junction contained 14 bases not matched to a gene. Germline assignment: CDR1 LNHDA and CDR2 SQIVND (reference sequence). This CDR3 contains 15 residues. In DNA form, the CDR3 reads TGTGCCAGCTCCCCGGGACAGGGGGCCCAACAGGCCCAGCATTTT. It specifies CASSPGQGAQQAQHF.

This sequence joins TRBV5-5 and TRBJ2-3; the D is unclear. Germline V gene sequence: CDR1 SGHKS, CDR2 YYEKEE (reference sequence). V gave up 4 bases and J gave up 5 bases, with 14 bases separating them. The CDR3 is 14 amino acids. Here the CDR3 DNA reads TGTGCCAGCAGCCCCACCAAACCGCGAGATACGCAGTATTTT. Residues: CASSPTKPRDTQYF.

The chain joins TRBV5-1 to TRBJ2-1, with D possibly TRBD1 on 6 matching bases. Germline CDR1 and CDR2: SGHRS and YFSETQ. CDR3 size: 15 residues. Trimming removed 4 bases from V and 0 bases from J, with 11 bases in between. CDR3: CASSPGQNSYNEQFF. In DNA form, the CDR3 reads TGCGCCAGCAGCCCGGGACAAAACTCCTACAATGAGCAGTTCTTC.

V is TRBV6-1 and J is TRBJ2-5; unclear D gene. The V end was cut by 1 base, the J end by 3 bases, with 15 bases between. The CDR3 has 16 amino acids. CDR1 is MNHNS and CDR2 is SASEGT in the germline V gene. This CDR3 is CASSEVFRTVEETQYF. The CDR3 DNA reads TGTGCCAGCAGTGAAGTATTCAGAACAGTCGAAGAGACCCAGTACTTC.

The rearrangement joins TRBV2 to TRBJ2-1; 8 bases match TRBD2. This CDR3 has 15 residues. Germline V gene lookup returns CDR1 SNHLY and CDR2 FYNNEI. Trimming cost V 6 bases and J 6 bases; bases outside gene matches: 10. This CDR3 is CASRRPGTSRNEQFF. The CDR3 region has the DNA TGTGCCAGCAGACGTCCCGGGACTAGTCGCAATGAGCAGTTCTTC.

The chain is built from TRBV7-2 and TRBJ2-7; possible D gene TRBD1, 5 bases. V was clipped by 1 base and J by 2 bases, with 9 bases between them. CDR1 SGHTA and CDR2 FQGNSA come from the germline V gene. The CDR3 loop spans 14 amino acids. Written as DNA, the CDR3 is TGTGCCAGCAGCTTAGGTCCAGGGACCTACGAGCAGTACTTC. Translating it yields CASSLGPGTYEQYF.

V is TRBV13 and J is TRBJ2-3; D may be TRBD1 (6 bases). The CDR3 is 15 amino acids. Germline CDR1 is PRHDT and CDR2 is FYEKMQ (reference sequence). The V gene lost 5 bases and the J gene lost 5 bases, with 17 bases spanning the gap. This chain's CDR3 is CASSLQGERGDTQYF. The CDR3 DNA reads TGTGCCAGCAGCCTACAGGGAGAGAGGGGAGATACGCAGTATTTT.

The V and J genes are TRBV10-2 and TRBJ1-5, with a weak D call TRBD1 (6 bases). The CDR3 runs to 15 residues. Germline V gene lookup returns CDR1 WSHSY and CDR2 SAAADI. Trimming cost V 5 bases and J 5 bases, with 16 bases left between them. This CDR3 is CASSPEGGDYQPQHF. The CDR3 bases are TGCGCCAGCAGTCCGGAGGGGGGGGATTATCAGCCCCAGCATTTT.

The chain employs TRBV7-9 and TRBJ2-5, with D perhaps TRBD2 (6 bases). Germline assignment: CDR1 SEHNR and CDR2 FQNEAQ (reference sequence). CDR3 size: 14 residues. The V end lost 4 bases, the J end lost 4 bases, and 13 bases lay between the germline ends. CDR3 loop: CASSSERGGETQYF. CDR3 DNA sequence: TGTGCCAGCAGCTCAGAGAGGGGAGGAGAGACCCAGTACTTC.

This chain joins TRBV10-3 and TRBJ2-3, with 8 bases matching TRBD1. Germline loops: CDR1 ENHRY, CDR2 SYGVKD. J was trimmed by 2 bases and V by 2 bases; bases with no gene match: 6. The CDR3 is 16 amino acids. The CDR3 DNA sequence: TGTGCCATCAGTGAGGCCCGACAGGGGACCACAGATACGCAGTATTTT. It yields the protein CAISEARQGTTDTQYF.